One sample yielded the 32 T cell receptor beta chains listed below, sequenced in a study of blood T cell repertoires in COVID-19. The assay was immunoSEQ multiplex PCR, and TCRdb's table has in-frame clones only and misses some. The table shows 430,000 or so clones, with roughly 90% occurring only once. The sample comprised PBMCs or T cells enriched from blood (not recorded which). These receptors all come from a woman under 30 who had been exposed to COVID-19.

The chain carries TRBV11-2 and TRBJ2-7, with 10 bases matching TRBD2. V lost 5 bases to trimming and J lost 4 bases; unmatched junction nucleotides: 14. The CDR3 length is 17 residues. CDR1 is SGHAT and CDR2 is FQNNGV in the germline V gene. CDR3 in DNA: TGTGCCAGCAGCCCCTCTTTGATTCTAGCGGGAGCTTACGAGCAGTACTTC. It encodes CASSPSLILAGAYEQYF. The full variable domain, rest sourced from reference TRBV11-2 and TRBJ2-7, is EAGVAQSPRYKIIEKRQSVAFWCNPISGHATLYWYQQILGQGPKLLIQFQNNGVVDDSQLPKDRFSAERLKGVDSTLKIQPAKLEDSAVYLCASSPSLILAGAYEQYFGPGTRLTVT.

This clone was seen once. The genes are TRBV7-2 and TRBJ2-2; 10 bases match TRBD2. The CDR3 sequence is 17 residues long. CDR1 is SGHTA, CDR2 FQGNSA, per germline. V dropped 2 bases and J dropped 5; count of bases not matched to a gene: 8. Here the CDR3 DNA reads TGTGCCAGCAGCTTATCCCTAGCGGGAGTCGGTACCGGGGAGCTGTTTTTT. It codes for CASSLSLAGVGTGELFF.

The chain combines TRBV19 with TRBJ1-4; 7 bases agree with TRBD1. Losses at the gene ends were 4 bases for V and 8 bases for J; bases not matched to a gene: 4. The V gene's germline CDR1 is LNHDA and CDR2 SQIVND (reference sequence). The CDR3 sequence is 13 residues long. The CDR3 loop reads CASSTTGVEKLFF. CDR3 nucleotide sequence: TGTGCCAGTAGTACCACAGGGGTAGAAAAACTGTTTTTT. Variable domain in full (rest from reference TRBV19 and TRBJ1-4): DGGITQSPKYLFRKEGQNVTLSCEQNLNHDAMYWYRQDPGQGLRLIYYSQIVNDFQKGDIAEGYSVSREKKESFPLTVTSAQKNPTAFYLCASSTTGVEKLFFGSGTQLSVL.

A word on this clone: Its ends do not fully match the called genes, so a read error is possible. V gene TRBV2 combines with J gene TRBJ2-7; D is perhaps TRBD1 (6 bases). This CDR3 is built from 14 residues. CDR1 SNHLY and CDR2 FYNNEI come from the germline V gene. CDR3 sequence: CASSESVGSGVNDF. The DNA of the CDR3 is TGTGCCAGCAGTGAAAGTGTTGGGTCAGGGGTGAATGACTTC.

This chain's CDR3 is CSVGPGGGYTF. The CDR3 region has the DNA TGCAGCGTTGGCCCAGGGGGGGGCTACACCTTC. The genes are TRBV29-1 and TRBJ1-2; 7 bases align to TRBD1. V dropped 4 bases and J dropped 8; count of bases not matched to a gene: 4. The CDR3 length is 11 residues. Per the germline V gene, CDR1 is SQVTM and CDR2 is ANQGSEA.

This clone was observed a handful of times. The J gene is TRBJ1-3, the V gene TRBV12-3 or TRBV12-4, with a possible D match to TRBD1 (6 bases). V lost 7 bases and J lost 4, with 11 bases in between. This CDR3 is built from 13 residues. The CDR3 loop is CASTVQGGNTIYF. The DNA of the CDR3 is TGTGCCAGCACCGTTCAGGGGGGAAACACCATATATTTT.

The CDR3 reads CASSVGSVPNEQFF. For the CDR3, the DNA is TGTGCCAGCAGCGTAGGGTCGGTGCCCAACGAGCAGTTCTTC. The rearrangement links TRBV9 to TRBJ2-1; unclear D gene. The CDR3 sequence is 14 residues long. V shed 0 bases and J shed 10 bases, with 14 bases lying between them. Germline CDR1 SGDLS, CDR2 YYNGEE.

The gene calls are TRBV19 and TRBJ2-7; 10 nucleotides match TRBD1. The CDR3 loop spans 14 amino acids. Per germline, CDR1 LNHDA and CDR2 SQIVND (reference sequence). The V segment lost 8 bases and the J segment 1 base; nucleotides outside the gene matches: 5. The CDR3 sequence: CASQPGQGSYEQYF. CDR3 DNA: TGTGCCAGTCAGCCGGGACAGGGGTCCTACGAGCAGTACTTC.

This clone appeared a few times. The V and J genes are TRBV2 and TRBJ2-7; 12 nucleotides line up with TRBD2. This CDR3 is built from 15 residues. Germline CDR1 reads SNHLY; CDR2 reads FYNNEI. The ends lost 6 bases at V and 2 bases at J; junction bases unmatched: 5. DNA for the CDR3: TGTGCCAGCAGAAGGACTAGCGGGGATACCTACGAGCAGTACTTC. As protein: CASRRTSGDTYEQYF.

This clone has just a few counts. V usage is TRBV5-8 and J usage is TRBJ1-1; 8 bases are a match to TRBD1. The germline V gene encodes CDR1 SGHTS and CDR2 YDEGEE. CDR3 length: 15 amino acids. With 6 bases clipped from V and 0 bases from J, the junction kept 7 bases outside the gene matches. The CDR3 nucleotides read TGTGCCAGCACCCGACAGGGGTGGTTGAACACTGAAGCTTTCTTT. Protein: CASTRQGWLNTEAFF.

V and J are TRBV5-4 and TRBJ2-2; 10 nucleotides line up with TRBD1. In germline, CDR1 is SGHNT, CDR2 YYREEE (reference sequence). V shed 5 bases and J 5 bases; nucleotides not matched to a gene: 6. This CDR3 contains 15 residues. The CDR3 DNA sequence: TGTGCCAGCAGTCTTGACAGGGGGCGAACCGGGGAGCTGTTTTTT. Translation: CASSLDRGRTGELFF.

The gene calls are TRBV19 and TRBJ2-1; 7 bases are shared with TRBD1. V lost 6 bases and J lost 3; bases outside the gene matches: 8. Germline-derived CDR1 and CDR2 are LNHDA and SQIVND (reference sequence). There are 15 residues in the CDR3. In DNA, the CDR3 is TGTGCCAGTAGGGAAGACAGGGCCGGCTACAATGAGCAGTTCTTC. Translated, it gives CASREDRAGYNEQFF.

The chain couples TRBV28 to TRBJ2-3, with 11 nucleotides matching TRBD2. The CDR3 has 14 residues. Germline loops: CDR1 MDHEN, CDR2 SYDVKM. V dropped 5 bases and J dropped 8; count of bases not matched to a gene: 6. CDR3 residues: CASSLSGRAVTQYF. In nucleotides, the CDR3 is TGTGCCAGCAGTCTTAGCGGGAGGGCCGTTACGCAGTATTTT. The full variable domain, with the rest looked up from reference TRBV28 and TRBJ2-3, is DVKVTQSSRYLVKRTGEKVFLECVQDMDHENMFWYRQDPGLGLRLIYFSYDVKMKEKGDIPEGYSVSREKKERFSLILESASTNQTSMYLCASSLSGRAVTQYFGPGTRLTVL.

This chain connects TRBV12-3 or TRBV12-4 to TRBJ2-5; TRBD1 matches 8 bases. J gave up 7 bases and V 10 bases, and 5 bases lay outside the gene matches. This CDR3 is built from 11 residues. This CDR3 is CAIGQGPTQYF. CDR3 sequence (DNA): TGTGCCATTGGACAGGGCCCGACCCAGTACTTC.

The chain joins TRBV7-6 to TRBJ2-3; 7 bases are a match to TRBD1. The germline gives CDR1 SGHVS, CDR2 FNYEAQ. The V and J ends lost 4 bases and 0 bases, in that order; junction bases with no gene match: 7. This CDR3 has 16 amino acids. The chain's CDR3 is CASSWKGQLSTDTQYF. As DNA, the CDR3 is TGTGCCAGCAGCTGGAAGGGACAGCTCAGCACAGATACGCAGTATTTT.

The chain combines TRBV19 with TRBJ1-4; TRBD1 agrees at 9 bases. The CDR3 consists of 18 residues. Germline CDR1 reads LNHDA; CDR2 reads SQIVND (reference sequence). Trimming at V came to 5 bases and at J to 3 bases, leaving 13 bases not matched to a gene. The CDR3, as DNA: TGTGCCAGTAGTCCCTTTGTGTGGGGGACAGGGTCTAATGAAAAACTGTTTTTT. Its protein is CASSPFVWGTGSNEKLFF.

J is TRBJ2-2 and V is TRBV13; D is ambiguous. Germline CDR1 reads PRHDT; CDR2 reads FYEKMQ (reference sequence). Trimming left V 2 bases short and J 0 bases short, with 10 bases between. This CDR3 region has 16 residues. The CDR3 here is CASSLIPFANTGELFF. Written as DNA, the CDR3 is TGTGCCAGCAGCTTAATTCCCTTTGCGAACACCGGGGAGCTGTTTTTT.

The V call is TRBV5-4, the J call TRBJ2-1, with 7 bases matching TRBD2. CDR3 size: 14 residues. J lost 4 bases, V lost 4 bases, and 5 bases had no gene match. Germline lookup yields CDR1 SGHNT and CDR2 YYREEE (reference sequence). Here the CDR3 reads CASSPTSSYNEQFF. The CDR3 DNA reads TGTGCCAGCAGCCCGACTAGCTCTTACAATGAGCAGTTCTTC.

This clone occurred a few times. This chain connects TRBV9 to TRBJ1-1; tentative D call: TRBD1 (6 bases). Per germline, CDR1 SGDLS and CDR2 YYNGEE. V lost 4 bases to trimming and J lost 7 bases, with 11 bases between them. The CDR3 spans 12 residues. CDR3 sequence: CASSLQTGEAFF. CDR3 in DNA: TGTGCCAGCAGCCTCCAGACAGGTGAAGCTTTCTTT.

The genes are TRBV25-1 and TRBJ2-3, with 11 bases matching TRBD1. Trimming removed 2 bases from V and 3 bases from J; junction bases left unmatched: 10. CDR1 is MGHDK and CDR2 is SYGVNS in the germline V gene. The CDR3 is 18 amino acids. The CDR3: CASSETLGTGGWTDTQYF. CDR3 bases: TGTGCCAGCAGTGAAACCCTTGGGACAGGGGGTTGGACAGATACGCAGTATTTT. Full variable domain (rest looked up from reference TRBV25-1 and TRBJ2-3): EADIYQTPRYLVIGTGKKITLECSQTMGHDKMYWYQQDPGMELHLIHYSYGVNSTEKGDLSSESTVSRIRTEHFPLTLESARPSHTSQYLCASSETLGTGGWTDTQYFGPGTRLTVL.

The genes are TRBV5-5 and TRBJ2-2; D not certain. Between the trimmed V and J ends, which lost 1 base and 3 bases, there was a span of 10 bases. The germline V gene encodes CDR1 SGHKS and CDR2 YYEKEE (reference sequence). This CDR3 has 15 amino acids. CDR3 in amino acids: CASSLTVRDTGELFF. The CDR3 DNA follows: TGTGCCAGCAGCTTGACGGTCCGGGACACCGGGGAGCTGTTTTTT.

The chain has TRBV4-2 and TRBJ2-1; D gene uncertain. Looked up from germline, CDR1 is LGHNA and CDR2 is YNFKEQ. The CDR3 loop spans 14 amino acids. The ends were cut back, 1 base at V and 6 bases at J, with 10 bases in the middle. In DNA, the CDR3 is TGTGCCAGCAGCCAAGCCGATGGAGCCAATGAGCAGTTCTTC. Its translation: CASSQADGANEQFF.

The CDR3 nucleotides read TGTGCCTCCGATACCGGGGTCCAAGAGACCCAGTACTTC. This codes for CASDTGVQETQYF. The genes are TRBV30 and TRBJ2-5; weak D call: TRBD2 (5 bases). This CDR3 is 13 amino acids long. V shed 7 bases and J shed 1 base, with 13 bases lying between them. Germline-derived CDR1 and CDR2 are GTSNPN and SVGIG (reference sequence).

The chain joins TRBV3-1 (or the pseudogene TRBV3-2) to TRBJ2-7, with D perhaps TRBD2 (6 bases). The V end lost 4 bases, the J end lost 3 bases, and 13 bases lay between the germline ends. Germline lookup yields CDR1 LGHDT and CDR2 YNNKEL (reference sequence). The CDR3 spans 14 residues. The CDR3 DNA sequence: TGTGCCAGCAGCCCGGGACTCTATGTCTACGAGCAGTACTTC. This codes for CASSPGLYVYEQYF.

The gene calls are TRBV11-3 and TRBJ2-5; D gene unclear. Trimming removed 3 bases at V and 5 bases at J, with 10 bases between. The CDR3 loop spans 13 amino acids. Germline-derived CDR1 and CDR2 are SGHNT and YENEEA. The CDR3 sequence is CASSLRWMETQYF. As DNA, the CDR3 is TGTGCCAGCAGCTTGAGGTGGATGGAGACCCAGTACTTC.

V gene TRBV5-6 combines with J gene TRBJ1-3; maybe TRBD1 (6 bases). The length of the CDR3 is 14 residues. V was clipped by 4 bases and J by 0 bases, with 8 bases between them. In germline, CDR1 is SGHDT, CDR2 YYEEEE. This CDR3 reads CASSRDNSGNTIYF. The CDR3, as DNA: TGTGCCAGCAGCAGGGACAACTCTGGAAACACCATATATTTT.

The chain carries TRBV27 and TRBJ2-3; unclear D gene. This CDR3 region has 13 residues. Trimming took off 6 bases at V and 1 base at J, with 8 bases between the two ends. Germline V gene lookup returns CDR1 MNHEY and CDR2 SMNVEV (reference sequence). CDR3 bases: TGTGCCAGCAGACGACTGGGCACAGATACGCAGTATTTT. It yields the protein CASRRLGTDTQYF.

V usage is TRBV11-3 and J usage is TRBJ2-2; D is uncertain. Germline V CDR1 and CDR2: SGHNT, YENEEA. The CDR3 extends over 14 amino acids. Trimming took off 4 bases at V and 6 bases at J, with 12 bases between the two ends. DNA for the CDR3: TGTGCCAGCAGCTACACCCAGGTACCCGGGGAGCTGTTTTTT. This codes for CASSYTQVPGELFF.

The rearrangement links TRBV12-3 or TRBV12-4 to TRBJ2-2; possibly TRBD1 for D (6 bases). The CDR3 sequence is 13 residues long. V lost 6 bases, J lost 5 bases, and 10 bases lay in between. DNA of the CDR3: TGTGCCAGCAGCCACACAGGGACCGGGGAGCTGTTTTTT. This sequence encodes CASSHTGTGELFF.

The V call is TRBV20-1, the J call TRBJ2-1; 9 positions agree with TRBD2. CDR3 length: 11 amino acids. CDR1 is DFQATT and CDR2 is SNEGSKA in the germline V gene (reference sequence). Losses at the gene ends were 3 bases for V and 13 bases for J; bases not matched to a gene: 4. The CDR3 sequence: CSASPGTSQFF. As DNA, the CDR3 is TGCAGTGCTAGCCCCGGGACTAGCCAGTTCTTC.

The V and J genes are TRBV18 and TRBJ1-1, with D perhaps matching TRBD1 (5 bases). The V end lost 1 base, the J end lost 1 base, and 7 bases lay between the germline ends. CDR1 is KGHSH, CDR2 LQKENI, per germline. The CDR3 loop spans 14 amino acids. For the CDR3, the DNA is TGTGCCAGCTCACCACTCCAGGGGAACACTGAAGCTTTCTTT. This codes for CASSPLQGNTEAFF.

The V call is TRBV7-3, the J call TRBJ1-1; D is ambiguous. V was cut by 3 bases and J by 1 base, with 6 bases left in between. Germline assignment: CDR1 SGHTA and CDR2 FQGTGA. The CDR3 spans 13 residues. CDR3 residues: CASSFEANTEAFF. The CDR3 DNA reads TGTGCCAGCAGCTTCGAAGCGAACACTGAAGCTTTCTTT. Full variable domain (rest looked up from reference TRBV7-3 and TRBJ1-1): GAGVSQTPSNKVTEKGKYVELRCDPISGHTALYWYRQSLGQGPEFLIYFQGTGAADDSGLPNDRFFAVRPEGSVSTLKIQRTERGDSAVYLCASSFEANTEAFFGQGTRLTVV.